Listed below are T cell receptor beta chains from one sample, sequenced in a study of siplizumab effects on memory and regulatory T cells. TCRdb's table, derived via immunoSEQ multiplex PCR, lists solely in-frame clones and lacks some. The table lists approximately 68,000 clones, about 90% of them singletons. The sample consisted of CD8+ T cells sorted from blood. Every receptor here comes from a human donor in good health. CDR3s include the opening cysteine and the closing phenylalanine or tryptophan. Fields, in order: D gene, V gene, J gene, CDR3 protein, CDR3 DNA. D genes are given only for firm matches.

D: NA
V: TRBV6-6
J: TRBJ1-2
CDR3: CASSSLAGFYGYTF
DNA: TGTGCCAGCAGTTCCCTAGCAGGGTTCTATGGCTACACCTTC

D: TRBD2
V: TRBV19
J: TRBJ2-5
CDR3: CASSIDLGGDETQYF
DNA: TGTGCCAGTAGTATAGATCTGGGAGGGGACGAGACCCAGTACTTC

D: TRBD2
V: TRBV7-9
J: TRBJ2-1
CDR3: CASSLISGGIYNEQFF
DNA: TGTGCCAGCAGCTTGATTAGCGGGGGGATATACAATGAGCAGTTCTTC

D: NA
V: TRBV4-2
J: TRBJ2-7
CDR3: CASSQTSGARSYEQYF
DNA: TGTGCCAGCAGCCAGACATCCGGGGCACGCTCCTACGAGCAGTACTTC

D: TRBD2
V: TRBV19
J: TRBJ2-1
CDR3: CASSLGGTSGLYEQFF
DNA: TGTGCCAGTAGCCTGGGGGGGACTAGCGGATTGTATGAGCAGTTCTTC

D: TRBD1
V: TRBV27
J: TRBJ2-7
CDR3: CATQRWEQGGYEQYF
DNA: TGTGCCACCCAACGGTGGGAACAGGGGGGCTACGAGCAGTACTTC

D: NA
V: TRBV20-1
J: TRBJ2-1
CDR3: CSALPGGEQFF
DNA: TGCAGTGCTCTTCCTGGGGGGGAGCAGTTCTTC

D: NA
V: TRBV6-4
J: TRBJ2-1
CDR3: CASSEKFSEGNEQFF
DNA: TGTGCCAGCAGTGAGAAATTCTCCGAAGGTAATGAGCAGTTCTTC

D: NA
V: TRBV19
J: TRBJ2-5
CDR3: CASRGQETQYF
DNA: TGTGCCAGTAGGGGTCAAGAGACCCAGTACTTC

D: NA
V: TRBV7-9
J: TRBJ2-3
CDR3: CASTPLGLGQDTQYF
DNA: TGTGCCAGCACGCCCCTGGGCCTAGGCCAGGATACGCAGTATTTT

D: NA
V: TRBV5-4
J: TRBJ2-7
CDR3: CASSYDRTYSYEQYF
DNA: TGTGCCAGCAGCTATGACAGGACCTACTCCTACGAGCAGTACTTC

D: TRBD1
V: TRBV13
J: TRBJ1-2
CDR3: CASSLSGQGALYGYTF
DNA: TGTGCCAGCAGCTTATCGGGACAGGGGGCCCTCTATGGCTACACCTTC

D: NA
V: TRBV5-4
J: TRBJ1-1
CDR3: CASSLEGGLFF
DNA: TGTGCCAGCAGCTTGGAAGGTGGGCTTTTCTTT

D: NA
V: TRBV28
J: TRBJ2-5
CDR3: CAIRRGPTETQYF
DNA: TGTGCCATCCGCCGGGGACCTACGGAGACCCAGTACTTC

D: TRBD1
V: TRBV7-9
J: TRBJ2-5
CDR3: CASSIKTGALETQYF
DNA: TGTGCCAGCAGCATAAAGACAGGGGCCCTAGAGACCCAGTACTTC

D: TRBD2
V: TRBV4-1
J: TRBJ2-7
CDR3: CASSPSGVGYEQYF
DNA: TGCGCCAGCAGCCCTAGCGGGGTTGGGTACGAGCAGTACTTC

D: NA
V: TRBV11-2
J: TRBJ2-5
CDR3: CASSNTPLMGVQETQYF
DNA: TGTGCCAGCAGCAACACCCCCCTGATGGGGGTCCAAGAGACCCAGTACTTC

D: NA
V: TRBV27
J: TRBJ2-2
CDR3: CASSYQTYTGELFF
DNA: TGTGCCAGCAGTTACCAGACTTACACCGGGGAGCTGTTTTTT